This entry lists 14 T cell receptor beta chains sequenced from one sample in a study of patients and donors after allogeneic stem cell transplantation. MiXCR, run by TCRdb on the RT-PCR reads, gives a single entry per CDR3 protein. Here the sample spans more than 150,000 distinct CDR3 sequences, about 24% being singletons. The sequencing sample was made of blood, either unsorted or a sorted T cell fraction (not recorded which). The receptors stem from a human donor who was either an allogeneic HSCT recipient or a stem cell or donor lymphocyte infusion donor (not recorded which). It is not recorded whose cells these are; they may come from a transplant donor.

This clonotype was counted only a few times. V gene TRBV6-5 combines with J gene TRBJ1-2; D gene unclear. The CDR3 is made up of 16 amino acids. Trimming stripped 2 bases from V and 0 bases from J, with 13 bases between. Germline V gene data show CDR1 as MNHEY and CDR2 as SVGAGI. CDR3 coding DNA: TGTGCCAGCAGTTACCAGTCCCGAGAAGCTAACTATGGCTACACCTTC. Its protein product is CASSYQSREANYGYTF.

In its sample, this clonotype was seen a few times. This chain links TRBV18 with TRBJ1-2, with D unresolved. This CDR3 region has 15 residues. V was pared by 4 bases and J by 2 bases, with 14 bases between. Germline V lookup: CDR1 KGHSH, CDR2 LQKENI. Here the CDR3 DNA reads TGTGCCAGCTCACTCTTTACCCGGCTAAACTATGGCTACACCTTC. Its translation: CASSLFTRLNYGYTF.

This clonotype showed up just a few times. The J gene is TRBJ1-2, the V gene TRBV5-1, with D possibly being TRBD1 (5 bases). Germline V gene data show CDR1 as SGHRS and CDR2 as YFSETQ. The CDR3 is 16 residues long. V was clipped by 4 bases and J by 4 bases, with 20 bases between them. This CDR3 is CASSLLLGPRSYGYTF. The CDR3 coding sequence is TGCGCCAGCAGCCTACTATTGGGACCGCGCTCCTATGGCTACACCTTC.

CDR3 loop: CASSQEAVYEQYF. DNA for the CDR3: TGTGCCAGCAGCCAAGAAGCGGTCTACGAGCAGTACTTC. The chain links TRBV14 to TRBJ2-7, with a tentative D call TRBD2 (5 bases). Trimming cost V 0 bases and J 3 bases, with 6 bases left between them. CDR1 and CDR2 (germline): SGHDN, FVKESK. The CDR3 contains 13 residues. The whole variable domain, filled in from reference TRBV14 and TRBJ2-7, reads EAGVTQFPSHSVIEKGQTVTLRCDPISGHDNLYWYRRVMGKEIKFLLHFVKESKQDESGMPNNRFLAERTGGTYSTLKVQPAELEDSGVYFCASSQEAVYEQYFGPGTRLTVT.

CDR3 DNA sequence: TGTGCCAGCAGCCCCTCGGTGACCCAGTACTTC. It codes for CASSPSVTQYF. The chain employs TRBV7-2 and TRBJ2-5; D is uncertain. V lost 5 bases and J 7 bases, leaving 8 bases between the germline ends. The CDR3 loop spans 11 amino acids. Per germline, CDR1 SGHTA and CDR2 FQGNSA.

This clonotype was detected only a few times. The chain uses TRBV4-1 and TRBJ2-2, with D uncertain. The CDR3 is made up of 20 amino acids. V gave up 2 bases and J gave up 0 bases, with 22 bases separating them. Germline assignment: CDR1 MGHRA and CDR2 YSYEKL. The chain's CDR3 is CASSQLFFHDRFTNTGELFF. Written as DNA, the CDR3 is TGCGCCAGCAGCCAACTCTTCTTTCACGACCGATTTACGAACACCGGGGAGCTGTTTTTT.

V usage is TRBV27 and J usage is TRBJ1-6; no clear D. Trimming stripped 7 bases from V and 0 bases from J, with 13 bases between. This CDR3 has 16 residues. The germline V gene has CDR1 MNHEY and CDR2 SMNVEV (reference sequence). DNA of the CDR3: TGTGCCAGCAAAACCGGAAGGTCCTCCTATAATTCACCCCTCCACTTT. Protein sequence: CASKTGRSSYNSPLHF.

The chain couples TRBV12-3 or TRBV12-4 to TRBJ1-1; D not resolved. CDR3 length: 13 amino acids. Trimming took 4 bases from V and 4 from J, leaving 10 bases between them. CDR3 in amino acids: CASSYPPRTEAFF. The CDR3 nucleotides read TGTGCCAGCAGTTACCCACCACGCACTGAAGCTTTCTTT.

V usage is TRBV29-1 and J usage is TRBJ2-1, with 7 bases aligning to TRBD1. The CDR3 contains 14 residues. The J segment lost 10 bases and the V segment lost 1 base, leaving 10 bases of the junction unmatched. Germline CDR1 and CDR2: SQVTM and ANQGSEA. CDR3 sequence (DNA): TGCAGCGTTGAAGGCAAGCAGGGGGTACGGGAGCAGTTCTTC. Encoded protein: CSVEGKQGVREQFF.

The V gene is TRBV5-1, the J gene TRBJ1-1; no clear D gene. V was pared by 0 bases and J by 8 bases, with 8 bases between. This CDR3 region has 12 residues. CDR1 and CDR2 from the germline V gene are SGHRS and YFSETQ. The CDR3 DNA reads as TGCGCCAGCAGCTTGGGGCCTAGCGAAGCTTTCTTT. Translated, it gives CASSLGPSEAFF.

Only one count was recorded for this clonotype. The chain uses TRBV27 and TRBJ2-7; 8 nucleotides align to TRBD2. Germline loops: CDR1 MNHEY, CDR2 SMNVEV (reference sequence). The CDR3 has 13 amino acids. Trimming cost V 6 bases and J 9 bases; bases outside gene matches: 10. The DNA of the CDR3 is TGTGCCAGCAGACCGGACGGGGGGGGTGGGCAGTACTTC. The encoded protein is CASRPDGGGGQYF.

This clonotype was observed a few times. This chain uses TRBV19 with TRBJ1-2, with D possibly matching TRBD1 (6 bases). Germline assignment: CDR1 LNHDA and CDR2 SQIVND (reference sequence). V shed 7 bases and J shed 3 bases, with 18 bases lying between them. The CDR3 consists of 15 residues. CDR3 residues: CASTDPGGRDYGYTF. CDR3 nucleotide sequence: TGTGCCAGTACCGATCCGGGGGGGCGCGACTATGGCTACACCTTC.

This clonotype was counted only a few times. The CDR3 is CASKDGVYEQYF. DNA for the CDR3: TGTGCCAGCAAAGACGGAGTTTACGAGCAGTACTTC. This chain connects TRBV27 to TRBJ2-7; the D is unclear. CDR3 length: 12 residues. V was shortened by 7 bases and J by 4 bases, with 11 bases between the two germline ends. Germline V gene sequence: CDR1 MNHEY, CDR2 SMNVEV (reference sequence).

The chain uses TRBV29-1 and TRBJ2-1; 8 nucleotides line up with TRBD2. The J segment lost 0 bases and the V segment lost 3 bases, leaving 1 base of the junction unmatched. The germline gives CDR1 SQVTM, CDR2 ANQGSEA. This CDR3 has 14 amino acids. This CDR3 reads CSVDGRASYNEQFF. CDR3 in DNA: TGCAGCGTTGACGGGAGGGCCTCCTACAATGAGCAGTTCTTC.